Listed below are T cell receptor beta chains from one sample, sequenced in a study of blood T cell repertoires in COVID-19. Only in-frame clones appear in the TCRdb table, and some are missing; sequencing was by immunoSEQ multiplex PCR. In the table there are 200,000 to 250,000 clones, 75% to 90% of which are singletons. The sequenced sample consisted of peripheral blood. The receptors here all came from a woman in her twenties or thirties who had recovered from COVID-19. Each CDR3 is given with its conserved first and last residue. Fields, in order: D gene, J gene, V gene, clone size, CDR3 protein, CDR3 DNA. The D gene is left open where the match is weak. Clone size, where shown, is once, few, many, or a class for clones that have expanded.

TRBD1 | TRBJ2-3 | TRBV29-1 | NA | CSIYTGGLDTQYF | TGCAGCATATACACAGGGGGCTTGGATACGCAGTATTTT
NA | TRBJ1-4 | TRBV28 | NA | CASNGRQTNEKLFF | TGTGCCAGCAATGGGCGCCAGACTAATGAAAAACTGTTTTTT
NA | TRBJ2-6 | TRBV7-2 | NA | CASSRDSGANVLTF | TGTGCCAGCAGCAGAGACTCTGGGGCCAACGTCCTGACTTTC
NA | TRBJ1-3 | TRBV9 | NA | CASSVAGSTGNTIYF | TGTGCCAGCAGCGTAGCTGGTAGCACAGGAAACACCATATATTTT
NA | TRBJ2-7 | TRBV5-5 | NA | CASSLDPSPTEQYF | TGTGCCAGCAGCTTGGACCCTTCACCTACCGAGCAGTACTTC
TRBD2 | TRBJ2-1 | TRBV2 | NA | CASSAPGLAGYNEQFF | TGTGCCAGCAGCGCTCCGGGACTAGCGGGTTACAATGAGCAGTTCTTC
TRBD1 | TRBJ2-7 | TRBV29-1 | NA | CSVEGTGNTYEQYF | TGCAGCGTTGAAGGGACAGGGAACACCTACGAGCAGTACTTC
TRBD1 | TRBJ2-5 | TRBV5-1 | NA | CASSPLAGGQETQYF | TGCGCCAGCAGCCCCTTGGCAGGGGGACAAGAGACCCAGTACTTC
NA | TRBJ2-7 | TRBV12-3/TRBV12-4 | NA | CASSWSGEQYF | TGTGCCAGCAGTTGGTCGGGCGAGCAGTACTTC
NA | TRBJ1-3 | TRBV30 | NA | CAWMASSSGNTIYF | TGTGCCTGGATGGCTTCAAGCTCTGGAAACACCATATATTTT
TRBD1 | TRBJ1-1 | TRBV2 | NA | CASRWDRGGTEAFF | TGTGCCAGCAGGTGGGACAGGGGAGGGACTGAAGCTTTCTTT
NA | TRBJ2-1 | TRBV7-6 | few | CASSIGTHKSGNEQFF | TGTGCCAGCAGCATTGGGACACACAAGAGTGGGAATGAGCAGTTCTTC
NA | TRBJ2-3 | TRBV5-1 | NA | CASSLELVVDTQYF | TGCGCCAGCAGCTTGGAACTCGTCGTGGATACGCAGTATTTT
NA | TRBJ1-2 | TRBV5-1 | few | CASSQGPDRYGYTF | TGCGCCAGCAGCCAAGGCCCGGACAGATATGGCTACACCTTC
NA | TRBJ2-2 | TRBV9 | once | CASSVGVTRDTGELFF | TGTGCCAGCAGCGTAGGCGTTACTAGGGACACCGGGGAGCTGTTTTTT
TRBD2 | TRBJ2-7 | TRBV24-1 | NA | CATSDQGLAGSYEQYF | TGTGCCACCAGTGATCAGGGACTAGCGGGGTCCTACGAGCAGTACTTC
TRBD2 | TRBJ2-3 | TRBV4-1 | NA | CASSPPPGLAGGRATDTQYF | TGCGCCAGCAGCCCTCCACCGGGACTAGCGGGGGGGCGGGCCACAGATACGCAGTATTTT
TRBD1 | TRBJ2-2 | TRBV11-3 | NA | CASSQDRGQVGELFF | TGTGCCAGCAGCCAAGACAGGGGGCAGGTCGGGGAGCTGTTTTTT
TRBD1 | TRBJ2-6 | TRBV19 | NA | CASRDRDVFSGANVLTF | TGTGCCAGTAGGGACAGGGACGTATTCTCTGGGGCCAACGTCCTGACTTTC
TRBD1 | TRBJ2-2 | TRBV7-7 | few | CASSIDRGTGELFF | TGTGCCAGCAGCATAGACAGGGGAACCGGGGAGCTGTTTTTT